The entry below gives a single TCR beta chain sequence along with its context. The antigen is not known. The sample comes from a study of cytomegalovirus exposure and HLA in healthy donors. In germline, CDR1 is SGHTA, CDR2 FQGNSA. V dropped 3 bases and J dropped 1; count of bases not matched to a gene: 4. The CDR3 covers 15 residues. Study results and limitations: Clonal expansion, a later analysis showed, was greater in HLA-associated TCR beta chains than in equally common others.

PCR primers comprised 60 Vbeta and 13 Jbeta primers. Data came from immunoSEQ multiplex PCR; TCRdb stores just in-frame clones and leaves some out. The sample lists 85,000 to 100,000 clones; 78% were seen once. The TCR comes from a woman aged 60-75 years in good health and CMV-seronegative. The rearrangement uses TRBV7-2 and TRBJ2-7, with TRBD1 matching 9 bases. Sequencing used PBMCs. The CDR3 here is CASSFGQGTSYEQYF. The CDR3 DNA reads TGTGCCAGCAGCTTTGGACAGGGGACTTCCTACGAGCAGTACTTC.